Each of the 5 T cell receptor beta chains below was sequenced from the same sample in a study of OX40 agonist ivuxolimab in advanced cancers. Assay: immunoSEQ multiplex PCR; the TCRdb copy retains only in-frame clones and omits some. The sample lists thousands of clones; over 70% were seen once. The sample in question was CD4+ or CD8+ T cells sorted from blood, obtained in a trial of the OX40 agonist ivuxolimab. Source of these receptors: an adult with an advanced solid tumor such as melanoma, head and neck, liver or kidney cancer.

V usage is TRBV27 and J usage is TRBJ1-5; D not resolved. Germline V lookup: CDR1 MNHEY, CDR2 SMNVEV (reference sequence). The CDR3 consists of 13 residues. V dropped 7 bases and J dropped 6 bases, with 13 bases sitting between them. The CDR3 region has the DNA TGTGCCAGCACTGGGGTGTTCGGTCAGCCCCAGCATTTT. The encoded protein is CASTGVFGQPQHF.

The CDR3 coding sequence is TGTGCCAGCAGCTTTGGGCCAGCGGGCGAGCAGTACTTC. Its translation: CASSFGPAGEQYF. The V and J genes are TRBV7-9 and TRBJ2-7; D might be TRBD2 (6 bases). The CDR3 sequence is 13 residues long. Germline V gene sequence: CDR1 SEHNR, CDR2 FQNEAQ (reference sequence). The V and J ends lost 3 bases and 6 bases respectively, with 12 bases between them.

This chain connects TRBV11-2 to TRBJ2-3; D remains ambiguous. The germline CDR1 and CDR2 sequences are SGHAT and FQNNGV. This CDR3 spans 12 amino acids. V gave up 5 bases and J gave up 4 bases, with 7 bases separating them. The CDR3 region has the DNA TGTGCCAGCAGCCTGGAATCAGATACGCAGTATTTT. Amino acid sequence: CASSLESDTQYF.

The J gene is TRBJ2-5, the V gene TRBV14; D not certain. The CDR3 contains 12 residues. Between the trimmed V and J ends, which lost 2 bases and 1 base, there was a span of 2 bases. Germline V lookup: CDR1 SGHDN, CDR2 FVKESK. The CDR3 here is CASSQFQETQYF. CDR3 in DNA: TGTGCCAGCAGCCAATTCCAAGAGACCCAGTACTTC.

The chain is built from TRBV6-8 and TRBJ1-1; tentatively, D is TRBD1 (6 bases). The V gene lost 4 bases and the J gene lost 4 bases, with 13 bases spanning the gap. The CDR3 length is 14 residues. CDR1 MNHGY and CDR2 SAAAGT come from the germline V gene. The CDR3 coding sequence is TGTGCCAGCAGTTTGGGTCAGGGGCCCACTGAAGCTTTCTTT. Its translation: CASSLGQGPTEAFF.